The 12 T cell receptor beta chains given below trace back to one sample, sequenced in a study of cytomegalovirus exposure and HLA in healthy donors. A multiplex PCR was run with 60 Vbeta primers and 13 Jbeta primers. This table comes from immunoSEQ multiplex PCR, and its TCRdb copy is limited to in-frame clones, with some not included. The profile shows some 120,000 clones, about 80% of them singletons. Sequencing input: PBMCs. The origin of the receptors is a man between 25 and 39 years old in good health and CMV-seronegative.

The J gene is TRBJ2-2, the V gene TRBV11-2; maybe TRBD1 (7 bases). Trimming cost V 5 bases and J 6 bases, with 16 bases left between them. Germline loops: CDR1 SGHAT, CDR2 FQNNGV. The CDR3 has 15 amino acids. CDR3 sequence: CASSQFRGEAGELFF. DNA of the CDR3: TGTGCCAGCAGCCAGTTCAGGGGGGAAGCCGGGGAGCTGTTTTTT.

This clone was observed a single time. The V call is TRBV15, the J call TRBJ2-5, with 9 nucleotides matching TRBD2. The CDR3 extends over 15 amino acids. The V gene's germline CDR1 is LNHNV and CDR2 YYDKDF (reference sequence). The junction had 15 bases not matched to a gene; V was cut back by 11 bases and J by 5 bases. CDR3 residues: CAAGPLAGAGETQYF. CDR3 nucleotides: TGTGCCGCCGGACCCTTAGCGGGAGCGGGGGAGACCCAGTACTTC.

Only one count was recorded for this clone. This chain connects TRBV7-9 to TRBJ2-3; 7 nucleotides match TRBD1. This CDR3 is built from 14 residues. V was pared by 1 base and J by 4 bases, with 2 bases of the junction left unmatched. Germline-derived CDR1 and CDR2 are SEHNR and FQNEAQ (reference sequence). The CDR3 DNA reads TGTGCCAGCAGCTTAGGAGGGGGCGCAGATACGCAGTATTTT. Translating it yields CASSLGGGADTQYF.

This clone was seen a few times. The chain couples TRBV5-6 to TRBJ1-6, with TRBD1 identical over 9 bases. With V trimmed by 4 bases and J by 1 base, 6 bases remained unmatched. The CDR3 extends over 17 amino acids. CDR1 is SGHDT, CDR2 YYEEEE, per germline. CDR3 DNA sequence: TGTGCCAGCAGCAGTCGACAGGGGGGGTCCTATAATTCACCCCTCCACTTT. It encodes CASSSRQGGSYNSPLHF.

V usage is TRBV5-4 and J usage is TRBJ2-7; 10 nucleotides match TRBD1. Germline V lookup: CDR1 SGHNT, CDR2 YYREEE (reference sequence). The trim removed 5 bases at V and 5 bases at J, leaving 10 bases unmatched. The CDR3 is made up of 15 amino acids. CDR3 DNA: TGTGCCAGCAGTTCCGGGACAGGGGTAGTCCACGAGCAGTACTTC. It is translated as CASSSGTGVVHEQYF.

The chain employs TRBV5-1 and TRBJ2-5; D may be TRBD2 (6 bases). Trimming removed 0 bases from V and 3 bases from J, with 12 bases in between. Germline V gene data show CDR1 as SGHRS and CDR2 as YFSETQ. The CDR3 is 15 residues long. CDR3 nucleotide sequence: TGCGCCAGCAGCTTGGTGGTGGGAGGAGAAGAGACCCAGTACTTC. Its protein product is CASSLVVGGEETQYF.

This chain joins TRBV15 and TRBJ2-5, with TRBD2 matching 11 bases. Trimming removed 8 bases from V and 3 bases from J; junction bases left unmatched: 2. The CDR3 loop spans 13 amino acids. The germline V gene has CDR1 LNHNV and CDR2 YYDKDF (reference sequence). The CDR3 DNA reads TGTGCCACCCAGGGACTAGCGGAAGAGACCCAGTACTTC. Translated, it gives CATQGLAEETQYF.

The chain recombines TRBV7-3 with TRBJ1-1; the D gene is possibly TRBD1 (5 bases). Trimming took 6 bases from V and 1 from J, leaving 9 bases between them. The germline CDR1 and CDR2 sequences are SGHTA and FQGTGA. The CDR3 covers 13 residues. CDR3 nucleotides: TGTGCCAGCAGAAGACAGCCGAACACTGAAGCTTTCTTT. Encoded protein: CASRRQPNTEAFF.

The chain recombines TRBV27 with TRBJ2-1, with 7 bases matching TRBD2. The CDR3 runs to 14 residues. Germline V CDR1 and CDR2: MNHEY, SMNVEV (reference sequence). The V and J ends lost 4 bases and 4 bases, in that order; junction bases with no gene match: 4. The DNA of the CDR3 is TGTGCCAGCAGTTCGCGGGAGCGGTACAATGAGCAGTTCTTC. Translation: CASSSRERYNEQFF.

The V and J genes are TRBV7-6 and TRBJ1-1; no clear D. Germline V gene lookup returns CDR1 SGHVS and CDR2 FNYEAQ. The V end lost 6 bases, the J end lost 1 base, and 9 bases lay between the germline ends. There are 13 residues in the CDR3. The chain's CDR3 is CASSSLGNTEAFF. DNA for the CDR3: TGTGCCAGCAGTTCCCTCGGGAACACTGAAGCTTTCTTT.

This clone was observed a handful of times. The rearrangement joins TRBV7-2 to TRBJ1-2; TRBD1 matches 8 bases. Germline V gene sequence: CDR1 SGHTA, CDR2 FQGNSA. V lost 5 bases, J lost 7 bases, and 6 bases stayed unmatched. This CDR3 has 13 amino acids. The CDR3 loop reads CASSESGGPGYTF. CDR3 DNA: TGTGCCAGCAGCGAGTCAGGGGGCCCTGGCTACACCTTC.

This clone appeared a single time. The CDR3 protein is CAMSRGQSGRGYNEQFF. The CDR3, as DNA: TGTGCCATGTCCAGGGGGCAGAGCGGGAGGGGATACAATGAGCAGTTCTTC. The V gene is TRBV2, the J gene TRBJ2-1; TRBD2 agrees at 10 bases. The CDR3 loop spans 17 amino acids. From germline, CDR1 is SNHLY and CDR2 FYNNEI. The V and J ends lost 10 bases and 4 bases, in that order; junction bases with no gene match: 16. The variable domain in full, completed from reference TRBV2 and TRBJ2-1, reads EPEVTQTPSHQVTQMGQEVILRCVPISNHLYFYWYRQILGQKVEFLVSFYNNEISEKSEIFDDQFSVERPDGSNFTLKIRSTKLEDSAMYFCAMSRGQSGRGYNEQFFGPGTRLTVL.